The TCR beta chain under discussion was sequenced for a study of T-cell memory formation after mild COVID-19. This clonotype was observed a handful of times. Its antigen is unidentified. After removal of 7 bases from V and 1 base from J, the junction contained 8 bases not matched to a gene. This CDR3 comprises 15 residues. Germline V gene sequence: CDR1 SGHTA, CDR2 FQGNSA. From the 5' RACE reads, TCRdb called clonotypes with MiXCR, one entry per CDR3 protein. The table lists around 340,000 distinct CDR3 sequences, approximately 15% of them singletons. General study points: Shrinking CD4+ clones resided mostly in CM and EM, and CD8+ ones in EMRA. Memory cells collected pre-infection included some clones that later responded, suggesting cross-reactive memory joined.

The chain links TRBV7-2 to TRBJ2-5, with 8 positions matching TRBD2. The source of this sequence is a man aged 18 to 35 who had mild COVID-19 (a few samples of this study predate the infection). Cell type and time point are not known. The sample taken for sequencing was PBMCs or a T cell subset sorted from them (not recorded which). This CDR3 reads CASKAGASLQETQYF. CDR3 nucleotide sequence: TGTGCCAGCAAAGCGGGGGCCTCCCTCCAAGAGACCCAGTACTTC. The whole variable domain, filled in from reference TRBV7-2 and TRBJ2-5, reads GAGVSQSPSNKVTEKGKDVELRCDPISGHTALYWYRQSLGQGLEFLIYFQGNSAPDKSGLPSDRFSAERTGGSVSTLTIQRTQQEDSAVYLCASKAGASLQETQYFGPGTRLLVL.